This passage covers 17 T cell receptor beta chains from one sample sequenced in a study of shared clonotypes between healthy human individuals. TCRdb keeps only in-frame clones here, not all; method: immunoSEQ multiplex PCR. This table holds fewer than 2.5 million clones, over 85% found once. The source material was naive CD4+ T cells from PBMCs. Subset indicated: CD45RA+ positively selected. The receptors derive from a man aged 18 to 30 in good health. Some clones in this sample may be carry-over from other donors' samples.

The chain couples TRBV13 to TRBJ1-1, with TRBD1 as a possible D gene (6 bases). The V end lost 1 base, the J end lost 4 bases, and 16 bases lay between the germline ends. The CDR3 runs 16 residues. Germline CDR1 and CDR2: PRHDT and FYEKMQ (reference sequence). The CDR3 DNA reads as TGTGCCAGCAGCTTAGACCTTCGGGGGCGTGGCACTGAAGCTTTCTTT. Translation: CASSLDLRGRGTEAFF.

The chain has TRBV7-9 and TRBJ2-1; 10 positions match TRBD2. Germline assignment: CDR1 SEHNR and CDR2 FQNEAQ (reference sequence). V lost 5 bases and J lost 4; bases outside the gene matches: 8. This CDR3 contains 16 residues. In DNA, the CDR3 is TGTGCCAGCAGCCGAACCGGACTAGCGGAATACAATGAGCAGTTCTTC. Translation gives CASSRTGLAEYNEQFF. The complete variable domain, with remaining parts taken from reference TRBV7-9 and TRBJ2-1, reads DTGVSQNPRHKITKRGQNVTFRCDPISEHNRLYWYRQTLGQGPEFLTYFQNEAQLEKSRLLSDRFSAERPKGSFSTLEIQRTEQGDSAMYLCASSRTGLAEYNEQFFGPGTRLTVL.

This sequence joins TRBV6-1 and TRBJ1-2, with D hard to call. V was pared by 4 bases and J by 5 bases, with 11 bases between. This CDR3 contains 13 residues. Germline lookup yields CDR1 MNHNS and CDR2 SASEGT. The CDR3 coding sequence is TGTGCCAGCAGTGGGTCGGCGAGGTATGGCTACACCTTC. This translates into CASSGSARYGYTF.

The V and J genes are TRBV7-8 and TRBJ2-7; D gene ambiguous. CDR1 and CDR2 from the germline V gene are SGHVS and FQNEAQ. The CDR3 length is 12 residues. Trimming took 5 bases from V and 6 from J, leaving 11 bases between them. In DNA form, the CDR3 reads TGTGCCAGCAGCATGAGTCGATCCGAGCAGTACTTC. This codes for CASSMSRSEQYF.

The sample holds one count of this clone. Other DNA variants within this sample encode the same CDR3. The chain is built from TRBV5-1 and TRBJ2-1, with 13 bases aligning to TRBD2. V trimming: 0 bases; J trimming: 3 bases; junction bases outside the gene matches: 3. In germline, CDR1 is SGHRS, CDR2 YFSETQ. The CDR3 sequence is 17 residues long. The CDR3 is CASSLGLAGGLYNEQFF. The CDR3 DNA follows: TGCGCCAGCAGCTTGGGACTAGCGGGGGGCCTCTACAATGAGCAGTTCTTC. The full variable domain, completed using reference TRBV5-1 and TRBJ2-1, is KAGVTQTPRYLIKTRGQQVTLSCSPISGHRSVSWYQQTPGQGLQFLFEYFSETQRNKGNFPGRFSGRQFSNSRSEMNVSTLELGDSALYLCASSLGLAGGLYNEQFFGPGTRLTVL.

J is TRBJ2-7 and V is TRBV11-2; 16 positions agree with TRBD2. The CDR3 sequence is 17 residues long. The trim removed 0 bases at V and 5 bases at J, leaving 4 bases unmatched. Germline assignment: CDR1 SGHAT and CDR2 FQNNGV. The CDR3, as DNA: TGTGCCAGCAGCTTAGAGGGACTAGCGGGAGGGCCCCACGAGCAGTACTTC. Its protein product is CASSLEGLAGGPHEQYF.

Of note for this clone: The sample has other DNA sequences that encode this CDR3 too. V gene TRBV28 combines with J gene TRBJ2-1; a possible D gene is TRBD1 (5 bases). Germline V gene data show CDR1 as MDHEN and CDR2 as SYDVKM. The V end was cut by 7 bases, the J end by 4 bases, with 11 bases between. This CDR3 spans 13 amino acids. This CDR3 reads CASKGPGYNEQFF. In DNA, the CDR3 is TGTGCCAGCAAGGGTCCAGGGTACAATGAGCAGTTCTTC.

This chain links TRBV9 with TRBJ2-3; D is unresolved. CDR3 length: 15 amino acids. Looked up from germline, CDR1 is SGDLS and CDR2 is YYNGEE. V was clipped by 4 bases and J by 2 bases, with 14 bases between them. The CDR3 nucleotides are TGTGCCAGCAGCCCAGCCCAGCCTAACACAGATACGCAGTATTTT. Its protein product is CASSPAQPNTDTQYF.

The chain employs TRBV9 and TRBJ2-2; TRBD1 matches 9 bases. The CDR3 spans 16 residues. The V and J ends lost 4 bases and 7 bases, in that order; junction bases with no gene match: 11. CDR1 is SGDLS, CDR2 YYNGEE, per germline. The CDR3 region is CASSLQQGAQGGELFF. CDR3 nucleotide sequence: TGTGCCAGCAGCCTACAACAGGGGGCTCAGGGCGGGGAGCTGTTTTTT.

The rearrangement joins TRBV29-1 to TRBJ2-4; 10 bases map to TRBD1. Trimming removed 0 bases from V and 6 bases from J; junction bases left unmatched: 8. Germline V gene lookup returns CDR1 SQVTM and CDR2 ANQGSEA. The CDR3 contains 16 residues. CDR3 in amino acids: CSVEDLLRQGANIQYF. CDR3 sequence (DNA): TGCAGCGTTGAAGATCTTCTTCGACAGGGGGCAAACATTCAGTACTTC.

This chain joins TRBV10-3 and TRBJ2-7; 8 bases align to TRBD2. Germline V CDR1 and CDR2: ENHRY, SYGVKD. J was trimmed by 3 bases and V by 3 bases; bases with no gene match: 7. The CDR3 is 15 amino acids. CDR3 sequence reads: CAISDTREGLYEQYF. The CDR3 DNA is TGTGCCATCAGTGACACCCGGGAGGGCCTCTACGAGCAGTACTTC.

The chain links TRBV5-1 to TRBJ2-7; perhaps TRBD1 as D (7 bases). The CDR3 covers 14 residues. CDR1 is SGHRS and CDR2 is YFSETQ in the germline V gene. V shed 4 bases and J shed 2 bases, with 13 bases lying between them. CDR3: CASSPGGQPYEQYF. The DNA for the CDR3 is TGCGCCAGCAGCCCCGGGGGACAGCCCTACGAGCAGTACTTC.

J is TRBJ1-4 and V is TRBV7-8; D call uncertain. V lost 4 bases, J lost 8 bases, and 17 bases lay in between. This CDR3 has 15 amino acids. The germline V gene encodes CDR1 SGHVS and CDR2 FQNEAQ. The CDR3, as DNA: TGTGCCAGCAGCTCCCGTGACGGTTCGGGGGAAAAACTGTTTTTT. It encodes CASSSRDGSGEKLFF. Drawing the rest from reference TRBV7-8 and TRBJ1-4, the complete variable domain is GAGVSQSPRYKVAKRGQDVALRCDPISGHVSLFWYQQALGQGPEFLTYFQNEAQLDKSGLPSDRFFAERPEGSVSTLKIQRTQQEDSAVYLCASSSRDGSGEKLFFGSGTQLSVL.

The chain links TRBV30 to TRBJ2-3, with 8 nucleotides matching TRBD2. V shed 8 bases and J 5 bases; nucleotides not matched to a gene: 12. The CDR3 is made up of 14 amino acids. Germline V CDR1 and CDR2: GTSNPN, SVGIG (reference sequence). The CDR3 DNA reads TGTGCCACCCTCAGCGGGAGAAGGGGAGATACGCAGTATTTT. This gives the protein CATLSGRRGDTQYF. Full variable domain (rest looked up from reference TRBV30 and TRBJ2-3): SQTIHQWPATLVQPVGSPLSLECTVEGTSNPNLYWYRQAAGRGLQLLFYSVGIGQISSEVPQNLSASRPQDRQFILSSKKLLLSDSGFYLCATLSGRRGDTQYFGPGTRLTVL.

The CDR3: CASRDRAYSNQPQHF. In nucleotides, the CDR3 is TGTGCCAGCAGGGACAGAGCGTATAGCAATCAGCCCCAGCATTTT. The chain uses TRBV7-2 and TRBJ1-5, with D maybe TRBD1 (6 bases). V lost 6 bases and J lost 0, with 12 bases in between. Germline CDR1 is SGHTA and CDR2 is FQGNSA. The CDR3 has 15 amino acids.

This sequence joins TRBV7-2 and TRBJ2-7, with 8 bases aligning to TRBD1. This CDR3 is built from 14 residues. Germline assignment: CDR1 SGHTA and CDR2 FQGNSA. The junction had 6 bases not matched to a gene; V was cut back by 5 bases and J by 3 bases. The DNA for the CDR3 is TGTGCCAGCAGCGTCGGGACAGGACGCTACGAGCAGTACTTC. Amino acids: CASSVGTGRYEQYF. Variable domain in full (rest from reference TRBV7-2 and TRBJ2-7): GAGVSQSPSNKVTEKGKDVELRCDPISGHTALYWYRQSLGQGLEFLIYFQGNSAPDKSGLPSDRFSAERTGGSVSTLTIQRTQQEDSAVYLCASSVGTGRYEQYFGPGTRLTVT.

The gene calls are TRBV7-8 and TRBJ2-3, with D possibly matching TRBD2 (6 bases). Germline V gene sequence: CDR1 SGHVS, CDR2 FQNEAQ. The CDR3 has 16 amino acids. Trimming shortened V by 2 bases and J by 1 base, and 13 bases separated the two germline ends. DNA for the CDR3: TGTGCCAGCAGCTTACGCAGGGAGGTGGGCACAGATACGCAGTATTTT. Translated: CASSLRREVGTDTQYF.